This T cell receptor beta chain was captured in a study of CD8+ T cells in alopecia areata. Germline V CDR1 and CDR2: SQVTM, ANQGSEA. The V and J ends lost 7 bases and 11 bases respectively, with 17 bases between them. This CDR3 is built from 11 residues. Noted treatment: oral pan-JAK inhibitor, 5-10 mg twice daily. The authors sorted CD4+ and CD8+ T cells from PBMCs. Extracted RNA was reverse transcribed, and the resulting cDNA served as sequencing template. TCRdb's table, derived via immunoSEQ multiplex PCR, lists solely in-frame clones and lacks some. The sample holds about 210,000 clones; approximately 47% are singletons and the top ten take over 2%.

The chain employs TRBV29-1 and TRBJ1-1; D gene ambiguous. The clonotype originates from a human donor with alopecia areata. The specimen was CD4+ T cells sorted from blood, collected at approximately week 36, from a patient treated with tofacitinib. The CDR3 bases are TGCAGCGCCACCCGGACGGGTAAGGCTTTCTTT. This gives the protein CSATRTGKAFF.